The present entry profiles one T cell receptor beta chain with its context. This clonotype was picked up many times. The antigen this receptor binds is unknown. Per-base qualities were not stored, and no clone one base away is much larger. This sample was taken from a study of identical twins (dated by TCRdb to about 2016). Regarding the research as a whole: The study deep-sequenced TCR alpha and beta repertoires from monozygotic twins, unrelated adults of various ages and cord blood to test whether fetal clonotypes persist. To rule out contamination, replicate twin experiments were performed at different times with different library preparation protocols.

Receptor libraries were prepared by 5' RACE. Sequencer: Illumina HiSeq 2000. Template switching introduced a universal primer binding site; the final cDNA contained a unique molecular identifier, enabling accurate counting of TCR cDNA molecules. Specific primers in the conserved constant-segment region were used to synthesize first-strand cDNA for the TCR alpha and beta chains. Each cDNA library was double barcoded, with a SMART-Mk sample barcode plus Illumina barcodes, to control for contamination. TruSeq adapter sequences, together with Illumina sample barcodes, were added in two successive PCR steps. Sequencing of the TCR alpha and beta cDNA libraries was done on the Illumina HiSeq platform using custom primers. In the authors' own workflow: Raw reads were processed with MiGEC to extract unique molecular identifiers, and MiXCR was used to determine CDR3 positions. Recombination models were inferred per individual with the repgenHMM and IGoR tools using an EM algorithm. The tcR package in R was used for shared clonotype analysis, with sharing normalized by the product of cloneset sizes. To study raw recombination without the effects of thymic and clonal selection, out-of-frame nonproductive sequences were analyzed. The public sequencing data were trimmed at Q25 with fastp and processed into clonotypes with MiXCR by TCRdb, which kept only in-frame beta chains. Each entry merges the rows of one CDR3 protein and shows their most common DNA and genes. TCRdb, not the original authors, processed these V and J calls. The sample table shows fewer than 450,000 distinct CDR3 sequences, and 7% to 9.5% are seen once. Roughly 8.9% of the sample is held by the ten biggest clonotypes.

All donors were healthy Caucasians. The researchers also sequenced three unrelated adults who were not twins: a male aged 18 to 30, a male aged 50 to 60, and a female aged 50 to 60. Miltenyi CD45RO+ enrichment and human naive T-cell isolation kits were used to isolate memory (CD45RO+) and naive T cells from PBMC. Here is what the overall study found, with its caveats: Zero-insertion analyses could be partly confounded by invariant T cells such as MAIT and iNKT, although diverse VJ usage argued against such confounding for most clonotypes. The excess sharing between twins in beta out-of-frame sequences was weaker because fewer shared sequences reduced the signal-to-noise ratio. Fewer insertions were carried by abundant cord blood beta clonotypes, a similar but weaker trend appeared in young adult naive repertoires, and no such trend appeared in memory repertoires. In monozygotic twins, out-of-frame TCR alpha sharing was systematically underestimated by recombination models, although the models agreed with sharing between unrelated individuals. Because the same donors could not be followed over many years, the conclusions relied on cross-sectional statistical analysis. Compared with coincidental sharing between unrelated individuals, an excess of low generation-probability sequences was observed among out-of-frame TCR alpha sequences shared between twins.

V loses 2 bases, J loses 5 bases, and the germline ends lie 7 bases apart. The germline V gene provides CDR1 SGHRS and CDR2 YFSETQ. The CDR3 holds 12 amino acids from the cysteine to the phenylalanine. The retained sequence is limited to the CDR3, 36 bases, with the frame set at the first base. Sequencing was carried out using naive T cells sorted from blood. The label giving this sample's cell subset or site can be read as: cells isolated with a human naive T-cell isolation kit. The chain links TRBV5-1 with TRBJ1-1; a tentative D match to TRBD1 spans 6 bases. This receptor was taken from a woman between 50 and 59 years old in good health. The CDR3 region reads CASSFQGTEAFF. The DNA sequence reads TGCGCCAGCAGCTTCCAGGGGACTGAAGCTTTCTTT.